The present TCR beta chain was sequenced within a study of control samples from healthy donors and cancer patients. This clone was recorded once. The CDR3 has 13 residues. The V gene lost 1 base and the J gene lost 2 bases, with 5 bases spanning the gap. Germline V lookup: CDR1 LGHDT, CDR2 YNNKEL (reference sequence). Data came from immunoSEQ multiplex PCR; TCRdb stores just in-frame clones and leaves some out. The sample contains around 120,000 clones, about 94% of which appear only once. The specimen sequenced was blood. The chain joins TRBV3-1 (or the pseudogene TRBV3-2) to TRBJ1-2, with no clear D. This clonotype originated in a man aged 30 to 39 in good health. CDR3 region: CASSQGANYGYTF. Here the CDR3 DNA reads TGTGCCAGCAGCCAAGGGGCGAACTATGGCTACACCTTC.